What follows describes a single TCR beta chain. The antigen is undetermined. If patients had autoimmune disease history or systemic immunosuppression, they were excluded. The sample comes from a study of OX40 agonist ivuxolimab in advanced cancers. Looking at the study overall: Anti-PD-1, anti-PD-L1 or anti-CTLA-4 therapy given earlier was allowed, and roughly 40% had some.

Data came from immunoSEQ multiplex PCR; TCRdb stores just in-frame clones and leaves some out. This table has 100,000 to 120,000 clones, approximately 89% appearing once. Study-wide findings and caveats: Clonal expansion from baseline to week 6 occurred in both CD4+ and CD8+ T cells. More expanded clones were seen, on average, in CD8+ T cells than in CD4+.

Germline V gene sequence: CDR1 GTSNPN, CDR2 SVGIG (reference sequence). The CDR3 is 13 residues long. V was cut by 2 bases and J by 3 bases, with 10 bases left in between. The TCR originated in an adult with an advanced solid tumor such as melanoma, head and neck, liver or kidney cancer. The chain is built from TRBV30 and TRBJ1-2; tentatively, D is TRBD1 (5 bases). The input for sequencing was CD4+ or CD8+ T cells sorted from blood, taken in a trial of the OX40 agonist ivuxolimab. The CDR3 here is CAWSQGGDYGYTF. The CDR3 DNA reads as TGTGCCTGGAGTCAGGGTGGCGACTATGGCTACACCTTC.